A single T cell receptor (beta chain) is shown here with its context. Repertoires were generated with immunoSEQ multiplex PCR, while TCRdb's copy carries only in-frame clones and drops some. Here the sample spans under 200,000 clones, roughly 82% being singletons. Between the trimmed V and J ends, which lost 5 bases and 4 bases, there was a span of 18 bases. This CDR3 is 15 amino acids long. CDR1 and CDR2 (germline): MNHEY, SVGAGI. This entry belongs to a study of blood T cell repertoires in COVID-19. The sequence came from a woman aged 55 to 70 with acute COVID-19. This chain connects TRBV6-5 to TRBJ2-7; possibly TRBD2 for D (5 bases). The specimen sequenced was PBMCs or T cells enriched from blood (not recorded which). CDR3 amino acids: CASSRSPSSGYEQYF. CDR3 sequence (DNA): TGTGCCAGCAGTCGTTCACCGTCCTCGGGGTACGAGCAGTACTTC.